This T cell receptor (beta chain) emerged from a study of blood T cell repertoires in COVID-19. Study overall: The United States, Italy and Spain supplied acute and convalescent COVID-19 samples.

This clone appeared a single time. Original processing notes: Counts of nucleated cells, estimated from reference gene primer amplification, were obtained. Produced via immunoSEQ multiplex PCR; TCRdb's table is partial and in-frame only. D and trimming were read from the DNA, whereas the V and J calls and clone size are those reported in that table. There are approximately 260,000 clones in the sample; around 88% occur only once, and around 3% lies in the top ten. Losses at the gene ends were 1 base for V and 5 bases for J; bases not matched to a gene: 6. The germline V gene encodes CDR1 LNHDA and CDR2 SQIVND (reference sequence). The CDR3 is made up of 17 amino acids. Individuals aged 18 to 89 years were recruited from fewer than 30 US areas. Assignment of participants to cohorts was predicated upon participant-reported clinical history.

The sequencing input was PBMCs or T cells enriched from blood (not recorded which). The chain is built from TRBV19 and TRBJ2-2, with 11 positions matching TRBD1. This TCR was sampled from a woman aged 40 to 49 with acute COVID-19. CDR3 coding DNA: TGTGCCAGTAGTATAGGGACAGGGGGCAGGGTAACCGGGGAGCTGTTTTTT. It is translated as CASSIGTGGRVTGELFF.